Reported below is one T cell receptor (beta chain). These data originate in a study of blood T cell repertoires in COVID-19. Study-wide context: Donors in the United States, Italy and Spain gave samples during acute or convalescent COVID-19. T cells, B-cell-depleted T cells, or PBMCs provided the cDNA or gDNA that served as material.

In the original processing: Researchers report that nucleated cell counts were estimated from reference gene primer amplification. Some clones are missing from TCRdb's copy, which holds only in-frame ones; the method was immunoSEQ multiplex PCR. Clonal size and the V and J genes are those of that table, whereas D and trimming came from the DNA. The sample records under 200,000 clones, more than 80% being singletons. The length of the CDR3 is 18 residues. The trim removed 1 base at V and 0 bases at J, leaving 7 bases unmatched. CDR1 is SGDLS and CDR2 is YYNGEE in the germline V gene. The source material was peripheral blood. The TCR was taken from a man aged 45-60 years with acute or convalescent COVID-19. The chain links TRBV9 to TRBJ2-3, with 11 bases lining up with TRBD2. The CDR3 region is CASSVSSGGSGSTDTQYF. The CDR3 DNA sequence: TGTGCCAGCAGCGTATCTAGCGGGGGGTCGGGTAGCACAGATACGCAGTATTTT.